This T cell receptor (beta chain) was recorded in a study of cytomegalovirus exposure and HLA in healthy donors. Study-wide results and limits: In vitro data verified a few CMV-associated chains as specific for CMV antigens. In a later analysis, a genetic analysis reported fewer productive-TCR N-insertions in an Asian-associated ancestry cluster than the cohort average. Most TCR sequences proved rare, with some public TCRs found in many donors.

CDR3 length: 10 residues. The V and J ends lost 7 bases and 7 bases respectively, with 4 bases between them. The germline gives CDR1 PRHDT, CDR2 FYEKMQ (reference sequence). To note about this clone: The antigen is undetermined.

Each donor was healthy, and each was a bone marrow donor. This PCR relied on a set of 60 Vbeta primers and 13 Jbeta primers. Profiling relied on immunoSEQ multiplex PCR, and the TCRdb table lists in-frame clones only, not all of them. The data show about 140,000 clones, approximately 8.9% seen once. The chain links TRBV13 to TRBJ1-4; D is undetermined. Sequenced sample: PBMCs. This clonotype originated in a woman in her thirties or forties in good health and CMV-seropositive. The CDR3 sequence: CASTSEKLFF. The CDR3 coding sequence is TGTGCCAGCACCAGTGAAAAACTGTTTTTT.